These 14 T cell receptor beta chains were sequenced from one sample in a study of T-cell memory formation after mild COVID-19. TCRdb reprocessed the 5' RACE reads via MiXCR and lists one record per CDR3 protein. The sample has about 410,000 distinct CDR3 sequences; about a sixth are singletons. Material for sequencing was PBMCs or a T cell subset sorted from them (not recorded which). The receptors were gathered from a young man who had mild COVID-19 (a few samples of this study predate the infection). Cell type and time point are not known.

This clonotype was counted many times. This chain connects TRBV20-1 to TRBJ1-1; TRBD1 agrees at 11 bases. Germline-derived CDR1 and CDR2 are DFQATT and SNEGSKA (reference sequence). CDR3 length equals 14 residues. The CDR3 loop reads CRAGTGGMGTEAFF. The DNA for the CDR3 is TGCAGGGCCGGGACAGGGGGGATGGGGACTGAAGCTTTCTTT.

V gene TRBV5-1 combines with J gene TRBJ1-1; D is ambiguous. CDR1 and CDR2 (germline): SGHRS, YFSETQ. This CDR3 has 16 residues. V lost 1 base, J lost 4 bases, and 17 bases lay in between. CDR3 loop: CASSLWQDGGSTEAFF. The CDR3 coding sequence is TGCGCCAGCAGCTTGTGGCAGGATGGAGGGTCCACTGAAGCTTTCTTT.

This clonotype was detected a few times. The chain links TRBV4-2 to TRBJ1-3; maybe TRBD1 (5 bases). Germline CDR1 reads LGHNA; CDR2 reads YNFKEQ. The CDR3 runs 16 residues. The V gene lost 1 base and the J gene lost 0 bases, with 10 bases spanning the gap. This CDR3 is CASSQGGVPSGNTIYF. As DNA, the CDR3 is TGTGCCAGCAGCCAAGGAGGGGTCCCCTCTGGAAACACCATATATTTT.

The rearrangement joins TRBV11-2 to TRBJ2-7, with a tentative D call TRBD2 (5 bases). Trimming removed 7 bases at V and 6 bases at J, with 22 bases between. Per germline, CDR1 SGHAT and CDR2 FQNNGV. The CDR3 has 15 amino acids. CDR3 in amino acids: CASTLRGLGWGEQYF. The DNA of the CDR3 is TGTGCCAGCACCCTTCGTGGACTCGGATGGGGCGAGCAGTACTTC.

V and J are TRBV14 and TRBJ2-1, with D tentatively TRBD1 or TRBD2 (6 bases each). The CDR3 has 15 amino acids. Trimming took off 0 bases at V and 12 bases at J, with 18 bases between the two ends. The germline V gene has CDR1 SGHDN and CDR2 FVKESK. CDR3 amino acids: CASSQDLRGGLGQFF. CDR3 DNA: TGTGCCAGCAGCCAAGATCTCCGAGGGGGGTTAGGGCAGTTCTTC.

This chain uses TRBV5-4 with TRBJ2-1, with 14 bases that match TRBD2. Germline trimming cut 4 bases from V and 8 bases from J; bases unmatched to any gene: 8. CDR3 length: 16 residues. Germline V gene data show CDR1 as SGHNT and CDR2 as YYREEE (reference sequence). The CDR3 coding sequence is TGTGCCAGCAGCCCCGGCGGACTAGCGGGGGGACATGAGCAGTTCTTC. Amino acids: CASSPGGLAGGHEQFF.

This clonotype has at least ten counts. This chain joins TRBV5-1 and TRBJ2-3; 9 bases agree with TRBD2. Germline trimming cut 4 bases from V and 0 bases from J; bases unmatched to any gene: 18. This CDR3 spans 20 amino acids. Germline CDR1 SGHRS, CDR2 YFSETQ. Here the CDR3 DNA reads TGCGCCAGCAGCGTTCGACCCCTCGGGATAGCGGGGGCCAGCACAGATACGCAGTATTTT. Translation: CASSVRPLGIAGASTDTQYF.

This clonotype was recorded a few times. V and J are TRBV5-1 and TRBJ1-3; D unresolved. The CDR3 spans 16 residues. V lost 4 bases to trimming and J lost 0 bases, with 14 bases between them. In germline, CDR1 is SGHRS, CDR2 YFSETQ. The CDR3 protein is CASSLRFPSSGNTIYF. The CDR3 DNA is TGCGCCAGCAGCCTGAGATTTCCTTCCTCTGGAAACACCATATATTTT.

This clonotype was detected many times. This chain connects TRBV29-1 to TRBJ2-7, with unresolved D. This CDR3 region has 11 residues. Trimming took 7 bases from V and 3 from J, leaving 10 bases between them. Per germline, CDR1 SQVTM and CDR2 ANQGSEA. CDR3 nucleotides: TGCAGCGCCCGCAGAAACTACGAGCAGTACTTC. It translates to CSARRNYEQYF.

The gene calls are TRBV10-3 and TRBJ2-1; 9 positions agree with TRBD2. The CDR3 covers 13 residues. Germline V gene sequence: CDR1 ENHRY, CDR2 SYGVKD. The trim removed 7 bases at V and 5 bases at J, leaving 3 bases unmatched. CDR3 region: CAINSGGNNEQFF. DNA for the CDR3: TGTGCCATCAACAGCGGGGGGAACAATGAGCAGTTCTTC.

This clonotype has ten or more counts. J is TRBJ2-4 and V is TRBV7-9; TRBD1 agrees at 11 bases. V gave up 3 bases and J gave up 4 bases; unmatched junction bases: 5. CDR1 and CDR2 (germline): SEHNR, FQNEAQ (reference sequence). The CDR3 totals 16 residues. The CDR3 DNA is TGTGCCAGCAGCTTGGGACAGGGGGTAGGAAAAAACATTCAGTACTTC. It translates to CASSLGQGVGKNIQYF.

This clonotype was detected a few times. CDR3 sequence (DNA): TGTGCCTGGAGTCAGGGACAGGGACGACAGCCCCAGCATTTT. Encoded protein: CAWSQGQGRQPQHF. The V call is TRBV30, the J call TRBJ1-5, with 9 bases matching TRBD1. CDR3 length equals 14 residues. Unmatched junction bases numbered 6, after V lost 2 bases and J lost 7 bases. Per the germline V gene, CDR1 is GTSNPN and CDR2 is SVGIG (reference sequence).

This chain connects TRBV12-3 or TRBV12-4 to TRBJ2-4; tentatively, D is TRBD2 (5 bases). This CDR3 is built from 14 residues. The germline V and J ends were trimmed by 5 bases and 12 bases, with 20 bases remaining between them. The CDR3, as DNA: TGTGCCAGCAGTATCCGGGAATCCTCGCCTAATCAGTACTTC. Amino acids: CASSIRESSPNQYF.

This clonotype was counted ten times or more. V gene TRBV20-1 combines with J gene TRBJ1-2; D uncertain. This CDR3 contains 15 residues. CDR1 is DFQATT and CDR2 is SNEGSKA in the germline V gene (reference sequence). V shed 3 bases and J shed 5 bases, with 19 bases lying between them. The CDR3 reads CSASPAAITVYGYTF. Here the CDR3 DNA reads TGCAGTGCTAGTCCAGCAGCGATCACGGTTTATGGCTACACCTTC.